The rows below give T cell receptor beta chains drawn from one sample of a study of T cell responses to AZD1222 COVID-19 vaccine. Only in-frame clones appear in the TCRdb table, and some are missing; sequencing was by immunoSEQ multiplex PCR. The table lists about 110,000 clones, 81% of them singletons. The material was peripheral blood, obtained on day 0 of AZD1222 vaccination. Receptors were obtained from an adult in good health. Both conserved end residues are part of each CDR3. Fields, in order: V gene, CDR3 protein.

TRBV5-1 CASTREGTYEQYF
TRBV4-3 CASSQEQGTGNTIYF
TRBV20-1 CSASLIRLGTGVGSGANVLTF
TRBV30 CAWRLFGELFF
TRBV19 CASKLFPTNEKLFF
TRBV28 CASRYPLNYGYTF
TRBV4-3 CASSQDFPGQGEGNTIYF
TRBV7-4 CASSPSQGAGRGDEQYF
TRBV6-5 CASRPVQANTGELFF
TRBV10-3 CAISTGTEAFF
TRBV7-8 CASSFTTGVNSPLHF
TRBV6-5 CASRLTTGGSTEAFF
TRBV4-1 CASSQQPGTQTYEQYF
TRBV5-8 CASTIGYEQYF
TRBV6-5 CASRTTLSYEQYF
TRBV6-1 CASSPSTDTQYF
TRBV7-2 CASSTPPGQSPGANVLTF
TRBV5-5 CASSLSIPEYEQYF
TRBV6-5 CASSLQGGRGYTF
TRBV7-9 CASKTGVGTDTQYF